One and the same sample provided the 26 T cell receptor beta chains below, sequenced in a study of cytomegalovirus exposure and HLA in healthy donors (dated by TCRdb to 2017 to 2019). The library was prepared using the immunoSEQ multiplex PCR assay. A mixture of 60 forward primers for TCR Vbeta segments and 13 reverse primers for TCR Jbeta segments was used in the multiplex PCR. TCRdb took this table from immuneACCESS and kept in-frame rearrangements with V and J called. Such tables lack part of the clones; where checked against another copy, unresolved V genes explain under half of the gap, and the rest is unexplained. Counted in this sample were approximately 150,000 clones; approximately 82% of them appeared once. Roughly 10% of the sample is held by the ten biggest clonotypes. Sequenced sample: PBMCs. Source of these receptors: an older woman in good health and CMV-seropositive.

This clone was detected only a few times. V is TRBV5-1 and J is TRBJ2-2; tentatively, D is TRBD1 (5 bases). The V end was cut by 3 bases, the J end by 1 base, with 10 bases between. The CDR3 spans 15 residues. Germline V gives CDR1 SGHRS, CDR2 YFSETQ. The CDR3 coding sequence is TGCGCCAGCAGCTCGGACACTTTGAACACCGGGGAGCTGTTTTTT. It translates to CASSSDTLNTGELFF.

CDR3 amino acids: CANGLDPFF. DNA for the CDR3: TGTGCCAACGGACTAGATCCGTTCTTC. The V gene is TRBV2, the J gene TRBJ2-1, with TRBD2 identical over 7 bases. Germline CDR1 SNHLY, CDR2 FYNNEI. V lost 10 bases and J lost 15; bases outside the gene matches: 6. This CDR3 region has 9 residues.

The chain combines TRBV5-4 with TRBJ2-7; 11 nucleotides line up with TRBD2. Germline trimming cut 4 bases from V and 7 bases from J; bases unmatched to any gene: 4. The CDR3 extends over 13 amino acids. Germline loops: CDR1 SGHNT, CDR2 YYREEE (reference sequence). CDR3: CASSPLAGGEQYF. CDR3 in DNA: TGTGCCAGCAGCCCTCTAGCGGGAGGTGAGCAGTACTTC.

CDR3 residues: CASRDKEGADGYTF. In DNA, the CDR3 is TGTGCCAGCAGAGACAAGGAGGGCGCTGATGGCTACACCTTC. The V and J genes are TRBV9 and TRBJ1-2; D is ambiguous. The CDR3 is made up of 14 amino acids. Germline assignment: CDR1 SGDLS and CDR2 YYNGEE. V lost 5 bases and J 6 bases, leaving 17 bases between the germline ends.

The chain employs TRBV28 and TRBJ2-7; 8 bases agree with TRBD1. V dropped 4 bases and J dropped 3; count of bases not matched to a gene: 2. Germline CDR1 is MDHEN and CDR2 is SYDVKM. The CDR3 contains 13 residues. The CDR3 nucleotides are TGTGCCAGCAGTTCGGGACAGGACTACGAGCAGTACTTC. Its translation: CASSSGQDYEQYF.

This chain links TRBV28 with TRBJ2-7; a possible D gene is TRBD2 (5 bases). Trimming pared 0 bases from V and 6 bases from J, leaving 6 bases between. Germline CDR1 and CDR2: MDHEN and SYDVKM. The CDR3 runs to 12 residues. CDR3 sequence (DNA): TGTGCCAGCAGTTTATGGAGCGGCGAGCAGTACTTC. As protein: CASSLWSGEQYF.

The gene calls are TRBV4-1 and TRBJ2-2; 9 positions agree with TRBD1. This CDR3 is 17 amino acids long. Germline V gene lookup returns CDR1 MGHRA and CDR2 YSYEKL. Unmatched junction bases numbered 7, after V lost 0 bases and J lost 5 bases. CDR3 sequence reads: CASSQDTGQGGTGELFF. Written as DNA, the CDR3 is TGCGCCAGCAGCCAAGATACGGGACAGGGAGGAACCGGGGAGCTGTTTTTT.

This clone was seen only once. The genes are TRBV2 and TRBJ1-1; D not resolved. Trimming pared 7 bases from V and 3 bases from J, leaving 12 bases between. CDR1 and CDR2 (germline): SNHLY, FYNNEI. The CDR3 is 13 amino acids. This CDR3 is CASMGVRDTEAFF. The CDR3 region has the DNA TGTGCCAGCATGGGAGTGAGGGACACTGAAGCTTTCTTT. The entire variable domain, with the rest obtained from reference TRBV2 and TRBJ1-1, is as follows: EPEVTQTPSHQVTQMGQEVILRCVPISNHLYFYWYRQILGQKVEFLVSFYNNEISEKSEIFDDQFSVERPDGSNFTLKIRSTKLEDSAMYFCASMGVRDTEAFFGQGTRLTVV.

This clone has a single count. CDR3: CAIHSTSGRRRAYNEQFF. In nucleotides, the CDR3 is TGTGCCATCCACTCGACTAGCGGGAGGCGCCGAGCATACAATGAGCAGTTCTTC. The chain carries TRBV28 and TRBJ2-1, with TRBD2 matching over 13 bases. Germline V gene sequence: CDR1 MDHEN, CDR2 SYDVKM. The CDR3 length is 18 residues. V trimming: 10 bases; J trimming: 4 bases; junction bases outside the gene matches: 16.

The chain carries TRBV30 and TRBJ2-7; 7 nucleotides line up with TRBD2. This CDR3 contains 14 residues. CDR1 and CDR2 (germline): GTSNPN, SVGIG (reference sequence). V was pared by 3 bases and J by 0 bases, with 5 bases of the junction left unmatched. CDR3 region: CAWRLAASSYEQYF. For the CDR3, the DNA is TGTGCCTGGAGGCTAGCGGCAAGCTCCTACGAGCAGTACTTC.

This chain links TRBV2 with TRBJ2-7; 7 bases line up with TRBD1. Trimming cost V 5 bases and J 4 bases; bases outside gene matches: 8. The germline gives CDR1 SNHLY, CDR2 FYNNEI. The CDR3 contains 14 residues. The CDR3 loop reads CASSRQGRRYEQYF. The CDR3, as DNA: TGTGCCAGCAGTAGACAGGGTAGAAGGTACGAGCAGTACTTC.

The rearrangement links TRBV18 to TRBJ2-5; D perhaps matches TRBD2 (6 bases). Per germline, CDR1 KGHSH and CDR2 LQKENI. Trimming shortened V by 6 bases and J by 5 bases, and 16 bases separated the two germline ends. The CDR3 covers 14 residues. The CDR3 coding sequence is TGTGCCAGCTCCCCGTCGCGGGGTTTGGAGACCCAGTACTTC. It is translated as CASSPSRGLETQYF.

The rearrangement uses TRBV11-2 and TRBJ2-1; TRBD2 is a possible D gene (5 bases). V was trimmed by 5 bases and J by 9 bases, leaving 17 bases between them. The germline V gene has CDR1 SGHAT and CDR2 FQNNGV. The CDR3 loop spans 14 amino acids. CDR3 loop: CASSTVGMEAEQFF. The CDR3 coding sequence is TGTGCCAGCAGCACTGTCGGGATGGAGGCTGAGCAGTTCTTC.

The chain couples TRBV7-8 to TRBJ2-3; TRBD2 is a possible D gene (5 bases). Per germline, CDR1 SGHVS and CDR2 FQNEAQ. This CDR3 has 13 amino acids. V dropped 5 bases and J dropped 8 bases, with 14 bases sitting between them. Here the CDR3 DNA reads TGTGCCAGCAGCCCCATAGATGCGGGTACGCAGTATTTT. As protein: CASSPIDAGTQYF.

This CDR3 reads CASSFSSGSNTGELFF. The CDR3 bases are TGCGCCAGCAGCTTCTCGAGCGGATCGAACACCGGGGAGCTGTTTTTT. J is TRBJ2-2 and V is TRBV5-1; possibly TRBD2 for D (5 bases). Trimming left V 2 bases short and J 0 bases short, with 11 bases between. Germline-derived CDR1 and CDR2 are SGHRS and YFSETQ. The CDR3 totals 16 residues. Combining the CDR3 with reference TRBV5-1 and TRBJ2-2 gives the whole variable domain KAGVTQTPRYLIKTRGQQVTLSCSPISGHRSVSWYQQTPGQGLQFLFEYFSETQRNKGNFPGRFSGRQFSNSRSEMNVSTLELGDSALYLCASSFSSGSNTGELFFGEGSRLTVL.

The rearrangement joins TRBV19 to TRBJ1-1; no clear D gene. V was trimmed by 3 bases and J by 1 base, leaving 9 bases between them. Germline V gene sequence: CDR1 LNHDA, CDR2 SQIVND (reference sequence). The CDR3 extends over 14 amino acids. This chain's CDR3 is CASSIQVGNTEAFF. The CDR3 bases are TGTGCCAGTAGTATCCAGGTGGGGAACACTGAAGCTTTCTTT.

This rearrangement joins TRBV27 to TRBJ2-7, with D perhaps matching TRBD1 (6 bases). The CDR3 is 13 residues long. The ends were cut back, 4 bases at V and 7 bases at J, with 14 bases in the middle. CDR1 and CDR2 (germline): MNHEY, SMNVEV (reference sequence). CDR3 region: CASSSGTGIEQYF. The CDR3 DNA follows: TGTGCCAGCAGTTCTGGAACAGGGATTGAGCAGTACTTC.

This clone was seen only a few times. V is TRBV7-8 and J is TRBJ2-3; D not resolved. V shed 1 base and J shed 3 bases, with 5 bases lying between them. The CDR3 has 13 amino acids. CDR1 is SGHVS, CDR2 FQNEAQ, per germline. CDR3 protein: CASSLGPTDTQYF. As DNA, the CDR3 is TGTGCCAGCAGCTTAGGGCCTACAGATACGCAGTATTTT.

The chain uses TRBV15 and TRBJ2-2; the D gene is possibly TRBD2 (5 bases). The CDR3 has 14 residues. CDR1 LNHNV and CDR2 YYDKDF come from the germline V gene (reference sequence). Trimming removed 0 bases from V and 6 bases from J, with 8 bases in between. This chain's CDR3 is CATSRERVAGELFF. The CDR3 coding sequence is TGTGCCACCAGCAGAGAGAGGGTGGCCGGGGAGCTGTTTTTT.

The J gene is TRBJ2-3, the V gene TRBV5-1, with 10 bases fitting TRBD2. The CDR3 is 16 residues long. J lost 5 bases, V lost 1 base, and 7 bases had no gene match. Germline CDR1 is SGHRS and CDR2 is YFSETQ. The CDR3 sequence is CASSLRAGGPGDTQYF. CDR3 in DNA: TGCGCCAGCAGCTTGAGAGCGGGAGGGCCCGGAGATACGCAGTATTTT.

This chain joins TRBV7-3 and TRBJ2-1; TRBD2 aligns across 9 bases. With V trimmed by 5 bases and J by 6 bases, 8 bases remained unmatched. The V gene's germline CDR1 is SGHTA and CDR2 FQGTGA. The CDR3 covers 15 residues. In nucleotides, the CDR3 is TGTGCCAGCAGCGCCTCTAGCGGGACAATCAATGAGCAGTTCTTC. Its protein is CASSASSGTINEQFF.

This chain connects TRBV7-2 to TRBJ2-5; 13 nucleotides agree with TRBD2. The V gene end was trimmed by 4 bases and the J gene end by 5 bases; junction bases not matched to a gene: 10. The CDR3 is 17 residues long. The germline CDR1 and CDR2 sequences are SGHTA and FQGNSA. This chain's CDR3 is CASSSGTSGTMGETQYF. The CDR3 DNA follows: TGTGCCAGCAGCTCCGGGACTAGCGGGACAATGGGGGAGACCCAGTACTTC.

The chain recombines TRBV5-4 with TRBJ1-2, with D possibly TRBD1 on 5 matching bases. This CDR3 comprises 13 residues. Germline V gene lookup returns CDR1 SGHNT and CDR2 YYREEE (reference sequence). Trimming stripped 2 bases from V and 5 bases from J, with 10 bases between. CDR3 loop: CASSFDSQYGYTF. Written as DNA, the CDR3 is TGTGCCAGCAGCTTTGACAGTCAATATGGCTACACCTTC.

This chain's CDR3 is CASSYGTDPETQYF. As DNA, the CDR3 is TGTGCCAGCAGTTATGGGACAGACCCAGAGACCCAGTACTTC. This rearrangement joins TRBV21-1 to TRBJ2-5; no check of the table's D call, TRBD1, against the DNA was made. TRBV21-1 is a listed pseudogene. The CDR3 spans 14 residues.

This chain connects TRBV7-2 to TRBJ2-3, with 8 bases lining up with TRBD2. The CDR3 has 18 amino acids. Losses at the gene ends were 0 bases for V and 4 bases for J; bases not matched to a gene: 12. Germline CDR1 and CDR2: SGHTA and FQGNSA. CDR3 protein: CASSLAPTSALGPDTQYF. CDR3 coding DNA: TGTGCCAGCAGCTTAGCGCCGACTAGCGCCCTTGGGCCAGATACGCAGTATTTT.

The chain has TRBV29-1 and TRBJ2-7, with TRBD2 matching over 10 bases. The CDR3 is 16 residues long. With 1 base clipped from V and 2 bases from J, the junction kept 8 bases outside the gene matches. The germline V gene has CDR1 SQVTM and CDR2 ANQGSEA. CDR3 bases: TGCAGCGTTGAAGTCCCAGCTAGCGGGAGCGCCTACGAGCAGTACTTC. Its translation is CSVEVPASGSAYEQYF.